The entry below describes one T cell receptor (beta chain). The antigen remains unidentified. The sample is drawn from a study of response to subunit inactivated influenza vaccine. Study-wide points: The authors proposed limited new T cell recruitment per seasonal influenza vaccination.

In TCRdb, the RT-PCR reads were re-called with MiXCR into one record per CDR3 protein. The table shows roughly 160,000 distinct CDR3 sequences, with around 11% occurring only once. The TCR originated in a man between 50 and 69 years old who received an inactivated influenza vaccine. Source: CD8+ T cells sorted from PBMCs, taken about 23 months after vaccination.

The CDR3 sequence is CSATRDSRYEQYF. Here the CDR3 DNA reads TGCAGTGCTACCCGGGACTCAAGGTACGAGCAGTACTTC. J is TRBJ2-7 and V is TRBV20-1; the D gene is possibly TRBD2 (6 bases). CDR3 length: 13 residues. V dropped 4 bases and J dropped 4 bases, with 14 bases sitting between them. Germline CDR1 is DFQATT and CDR2 is SNEGSKA (reference sequence).